This TCR beta chain was identified during a study of OX40 agonist ivuxolimab in advanced cancers. The overall study: Having had anti-PD-1, anti-PD-L1 or anti-CTLA-4 therapy before was allowed, and around 44% had some. Findings of the study overall: Expansion of clones was among the lowest in partial responders at 0.1-3.0 mg/kg. Undetermined was the antigen specificity of the expanded peripheral T cells. Researchers report that CD8+ T cells had, on average, more expanded clones than CD4+.

Per germline, CDR1 MRHNA and CDR2 SNTAGT. The CDR3 sequence is 11 residues long. V dropped 6 bases and J dropped 5; count of bases not matched to a gene: 0. Only in-frame clones appear in the TCRdb table, and some are missing; sequencing was by immunoSEQ multiplex PCR. This sample has tens of thousands of clones, with over 65% found just once. With respect to this clone: The antigen remains unidentified.

V gene TRBV6-4 combines with J gene TRBJ2-5; 7 nucleotides line up with TRBD1. The sequence came from an adult with an advanced solid tumor such as melanoma, head and neck, liver or kidney cancer. The sequencing here drew on CD4+ or CD8+ T cells sorted from blood, taken in a trial of the OX40 agonist ivuxolimab. The CDR3 DNA reads as TGTGCCAGCAGGGACAGGGAGACCCAGTACTTC. Protein sequence: CASRDRETQYF.